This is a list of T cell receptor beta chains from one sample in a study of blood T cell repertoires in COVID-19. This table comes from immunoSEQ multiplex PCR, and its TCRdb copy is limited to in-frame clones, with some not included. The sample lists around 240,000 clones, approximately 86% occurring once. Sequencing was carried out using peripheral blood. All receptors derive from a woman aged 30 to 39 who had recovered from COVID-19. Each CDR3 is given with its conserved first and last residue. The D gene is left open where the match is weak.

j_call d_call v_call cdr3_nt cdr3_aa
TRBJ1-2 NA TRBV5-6 TGTGCCAGCAGCTTGGTTGACCGGGGTGGCTACACCTTC CASSLVDRGGYTF
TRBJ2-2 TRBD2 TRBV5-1 TGCGCCAGCAGCTTGGCCCAGGGAGGGAACGGGGAGCTGTTTTTT CASSLAQGGNGELFF
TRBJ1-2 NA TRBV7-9 TGTGCCAGCACCTTCTCGGGGCGACAGGTTAGCACTAATGGCTACACCTTC CASTFSGRQVSTNGYTF
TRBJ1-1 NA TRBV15 TGTGCCACCACCGTCACAGGGTATGGGACTGAAGCTTTCTTT CATTVTGYGTEAFF
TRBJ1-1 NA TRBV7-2 TGTGCCAGCAGCCCGACGCCAGGGGCTGAAGCTTTCTTT CASSPTPGAEAFF
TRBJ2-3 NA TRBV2 TGTGCCAGCGGTCCGGGATTACACCCAGATACGCAGTATTTT CASGPGLHPDTQYF
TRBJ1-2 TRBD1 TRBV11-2 TGTGCCAGCGCGGGACAGGGGGCGGGTTATGGCTACACCTTC CASAGQGAGYGYTF
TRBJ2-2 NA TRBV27 TGTGCCAGCAGTCCCCCCTCCGGGGAGCTGTTTTTT CASSPPSGELFF
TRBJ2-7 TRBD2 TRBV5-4 TGTGCCAGCAGCCTAGGACTAGCGGGGGCGGGAGATATCAACGAGCAGTACTTC CASSLGLAGAGDINEQYF
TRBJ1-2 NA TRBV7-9 TGTGCCAGCAGCTTAGATACGGTCTATGGCTACACCTTC CASSLDTVYGYTF
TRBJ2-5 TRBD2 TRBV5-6 TGTGCCAGCACGCAAGCGGGGGGCTGGGAGACCCAGTACTTC CASTQAGGWETQYF
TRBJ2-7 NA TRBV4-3 TGCGCCAGCAGCCAAGACACGGGGGTAATCTACGAGCAGTACTTC CASSQDTGVIYEQYF
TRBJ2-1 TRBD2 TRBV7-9 TGTGCCAGCAGGTTAGGGGCAACACTAGCGGGGGCCCATGGTGAGCAGTTCTTC CASRLGATLAGAHGEQFF
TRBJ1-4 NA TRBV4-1 TGCGCCAGCAGCAAAGCCGCCAGTGCAACTAATGAAAAACTGTTTTTT CASSKAASATNEKLFF
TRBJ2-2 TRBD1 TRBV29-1 TGCAGCGTTCTAGGGGGCGCGAACACCGGGGAGCTGTTTTTT CSVLGGANTGELFF
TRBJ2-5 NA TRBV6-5 TGTGCCAGCAGTTACTCGCTAACCACGGTCCAAGAGACCCAGTACTTC CASSYSLTTVQETQYF
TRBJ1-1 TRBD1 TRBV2 TGTGCCAGCAAGGAGACAGGGGTAACTGAAGCTTTCTTT CASKETGVTEAFF
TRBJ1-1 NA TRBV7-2 TGTGCCAGCAGCTTAATTACGGGCACTGAAGCTTTCTTT CASSLITGTEAFF